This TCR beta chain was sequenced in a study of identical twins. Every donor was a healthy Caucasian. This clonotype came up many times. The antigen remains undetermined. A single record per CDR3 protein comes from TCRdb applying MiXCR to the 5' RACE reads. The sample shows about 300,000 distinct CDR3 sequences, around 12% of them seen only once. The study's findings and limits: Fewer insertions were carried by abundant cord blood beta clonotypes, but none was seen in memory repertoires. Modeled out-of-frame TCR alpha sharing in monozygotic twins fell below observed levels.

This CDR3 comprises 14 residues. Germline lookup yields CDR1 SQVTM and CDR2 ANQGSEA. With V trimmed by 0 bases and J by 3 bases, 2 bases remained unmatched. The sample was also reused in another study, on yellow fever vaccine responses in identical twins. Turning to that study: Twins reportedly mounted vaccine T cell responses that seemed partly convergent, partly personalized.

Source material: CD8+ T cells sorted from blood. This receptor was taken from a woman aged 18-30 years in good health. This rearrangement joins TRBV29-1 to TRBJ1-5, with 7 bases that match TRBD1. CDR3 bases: TGCAGCGTTGAAGAAGGGGGCATCAATCAGCCCCAGCATTTT. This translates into CSVEEGGINQPQHF.